A selection of T cell receptor beta chains follows, all from one sample in a study of T cell responses to AZD1222 COVID-19 vaccine. TCRdb's copy holds only in-frame clones and misses some; the assay was immunoSEQ multiplex PCR. The sample consists of roughly 160,000 clones, roughly 85% of them appearing once. The sequencing used peripheral blood, collected 28 days after the second AZD1222 dose. The origin of the receptors is an adult who received the AZD1222 COVID-19 vaccine. Both conserved end residues are trimmed from each CDR3. Fields, in order: D gene, J gene, CDR3 length, V gene, CDR3 protein. A D gene is named only where the DNA matches it firmly.

-	TRBJ1-5	13	TRBV10-3	AISDGEGKSQPQH
TRBD1	TRBJ2-1	11	TRBV7-9	ASSETGGYEQF
-	TRBJ2-3	18	TRBV3-1/TRBV3-2	ASSQDPRSGDKSSTDTQY
TRBD1	TRBJ1-1	15	TRBV10-3	AISYFGTGGRDTEAF
-	TRBJ2-7	14	TRBV4-1	ASSQEAGARNYEQY
TRBD1	TRBJ1-1	12	TRBV29-1	SAEDRGPHTEAF
-	TRBJ1-1	12	TRBV7-2	ASSPEGGFTEAF
-	TRBJ1-2	10	TRBV4-3	ASSQEGYGYT
-	TRBJ1-2	12	TRBV7-9	ASSSTGPNYGYT
-	TRBJ2-2	12	TRBV7-2	ASSSTLNTGELF
-	TRBJ2-7	8	TRBV30	AWFPREQY
-	TRBJ2-2	13	TRBV11-2	ASSVTGMNTGELF
TRBD1	TRBJ2-7	13	TRBV7-2	ASSTTGSLTYEQY
-	TRBJ2-3	11	TRBV5-4	ASSLERTDTQY
-	TRBJ1-2	11	TRBV12-3/TRBV12-4	ASSPRTNYGYT
-	TRBJ2-7	10	TRBV20-1	SASLGSYEQY
-	TRBJ1-1	11	TRBV7-9	ATTTDYGAEAF
-	TRBJ2-2	13	TRBV27	ASSSLLHEAGELF
TRBD1	TRBJ1-6	12	TRBV29-1	SVGTGTGGSPLH
TRBD2	TRBJ2-7	16	TRBV5-6	ASSLGPRGRGASYEQY
-	TRBJ2-1	11	TRBV19	ASSMIRGNEQF
-	TRBJ1-5	13	TRBV15	ATSRDKGSNQPQH
-	TRBJ1-1	12	TRBV19	ASRKQGMNTEAF